Presented here are 31 T cell receptor beta chains from one specimen sequenced in a study of CD8+CD57+ T cells in acquired aplastic anemia. It was genomic DNA that served as the template for profiling TCR beta VDJ and CDR3. A single record per CDR3 protein comes from TCRdb applying MiXCR to the reads. The sample yields 250,000 to 350,000 distinct CDR3 sequences, approximately 56% seen once. Sequenced input: sorted CD4+, CD8+, or CD8+CD57+ T cells (not recorded which) from PBMCs. The receptors shown here come from a human donor with severe aplastic anemia or a healthy control (not recorded which).

V and J are TRBV25-1 and TRBJ2-3; the D is unclear. CDR1 and CDR2 (germline): MGHDK, SYGVNS. The ends were cut back, 3 bases at V and 4 bases at J, with 14 bases in the middle. The CDR3 runs to 15 residues. CDR3 in amino acids: CASSDPASGADTQYF. Written as DNA, the CDR3 is TGTGCCAGCAGTGACCCGGCCAGTGGGGCAGATACGCAGTATTTT.

This clonotype was detected only once. An end of the junction does not agree with germline; a read error may underlie this. The rearrangement joins TRBV10-3 to TRBJ2-7, with a tentative D call TRBD2 (5 bases). This CDR3 comprises 14 residues. The germline CDR1 and CDR2 sequences are ENHRY and SYGVKD. The CDR3 nucleotides are TGTGCCAGCAGTTATGTACTGGGAGCCTACGAGCAGTACTTC. Protein sequence: CASSYVLGAYEQYF.

This clonotype was counted many times. The chain joins TRBV6-2 or TRBV6-3 to TRBJ1-2; a weak D match, TRBD1 (5 bases). The CDR3 consists of 13 residues. Germline CDR1 is MNHEY and CDR2 is SVGEGT. V was trimmed by 6 bases and J by 8 bases, leaving 16 bases between them. In DNA form, the CDR3 reads TGTGCCAGCAGCCTAGGGCGGGACCGGGGCTACACCTTC. The encoded protein is CASSLGRDRGYTF.

DNA of the CDR3: TGTGCCAGTACTACCGGGACAGGGAGCCACGAGCAGTACTTC. Translating gives CASTTGTGSHEQYF. This chain connects TRBV19 to TRBJ2-7, with TRBD1 matching over 9 bases. With V trimmed by 7 bases and J by 5 bases, 9 bases remained unmatched. The germline V gene has CDR1 LNHDA and CDR2 SQIVND (reference sequence). The CDR3 extends over 14 amino acids.

Regarding this clonotype: At one of its ends the junction is not consistent with the germline gene, which may arise from a read error. The J gene is TRBJ2-2, the V gene TRBV7-8; tentatively, D is TRBD2 (6 bases). The CDR3 runs 13 residues. The germline V gene has CDR1 SGHVS and CDR2 FQNEAQ. As DNA, the CDR3 is TGTGCCAGCAGCCCTCGGACGGGCGGGGAGCTGTCTTTT. It is translated as CASSPRTGGELSF.

The V gene is TRBV24-1, the J gene TRBJ1-2, with 7 bases that match TRBD1. The V gene's germline CDR1 is KGHDR and CDR2 SFDVKD. The CDR3 is made up of 12 amino acids. Trimming at V came to 4 bases and at J to 11 bases, leaving 6 bases not matched to a gene. CDR3 coding DNA: TGTGCCACCAGTGAGCGACAGGGCGAATACACCTTC. This gives the protein CATSERQGEYTF.

There are many counts of this clonotype. The genes are TRBV4-2 and TRBJ1-4, with D possibly matching TRBD1 (6 bases). Trimming stripped 4 bases from V and 7 bases from J, with 22 bases between. Germline values: CDR1 LGHNA, CDR2 YNFKEQ. The CDR3 sequence is 17 residues long. The CDR3 DNA follows: TGTGCCAGCAGCCGAGCAGGGGCAGAAATGATTCTTGAAAAACTGTTTTTT. Translation gives CASSRAGAEMILEKLFF.

The chain has TRBV19 and TRBJ1-5; tentatively, D is TRBD1 (5 bases). This CDR3 comprises 18 residues. The germline V and J ends were trimmed by 2 bases and 7 bases, with 24 bases remaining between them. Germline-derived CDR1 and CDR2 are LNHDA and SQIVND (reference sequence). CDR3 loop: CASSIPRTSGGSGQPQHF. CDR3 in DNA: TGTGCCAGTAGTATACCAAGGACTAGCGGGGGATCGGGGCAGCCCCAGCATTTT. Full variable domain (rest looked up from reference TRBV19 and TRBJ1-5): DGGITQSPKYLFRKEGQNVTLSCEQNLNHDAMYWYRQDPGQGLRLIYYSQIVNDFQKGDIAEGYSVSREKKESFPLTVTSAQKNPTAFYLCASSIPRTSGGSGQPQHFGDGTRLSIL.

Here the CDR3 reads CSVDFGRGYEQYF. The CDR3 coding sequence is TGCAGCGTTGATTTCGGGAGGGGTTACGAGCAGTACTTC. The chain couples TRBV29-1 to TRBJ2-7, with 8 bases identical to TRBD2. The CDR3 length is 13 residues. Germline CDR1 and CDR2: SQVTM and ANQGSEA. V shed 3 bases and J 4 bases; nucleotides not matched to a gene: 5.

The chain employs TRBV25-1 and TRBJ2-7, with D maybe TRBD1 (5 bases). Trimming cost V 6 bases and J 6 bases, with 18 bases left between them. The germline V gene has CDR1 MGHDK and CDR2 SYGVNS. The length of the CDR3 is 14 residues. CDR3 protein: CASSVLRQGSEQYF. For the CDR3, the DNA is TGTGCCAGCAGCGTTTTACGTCAGGGTAGCGAGCAGTACTTC.

This chain joins TRBV29-1 and TRBJ1-1, with D unresolved. The CDR3 extends over 12 amino acids. The germline gives CDR1 SQVTM, CDR2 ANQGSEA. Trimming took 0 bases from V and 2 from J, leaving 4 bases between them. CDR3 amino acids: CSVEEGNTEAFF. In DNA form, the CDR3 reads TGCAGCGTTGAAGAGGGAAACACTGAAGCTTTCTTT.

This clonotype showed up many times. The J gene is TRBJ1-6, the V gene TRBV12-5; 9 bases are a match to TRBD1. CDR1 and CDR2 (germline): LGHNT, FRNRAP. V lost 5 bases to trimming and J lost 8 bases; unmatched junction nucleotides: 4. The CDR3 length is 14 residues. In nucleotides, the CDR3 is TGTGCTAGTGGTGCACAGGGGGCGGATTCACCCCTCCACTTT. It encodes CASGAQGADSPLHF.

The V call is TRBV7-6, the J call TRBJ1-5; 7 nucleotides align to TRBD1. Germline lookup yields CDR1 SGHVS and CDR2 FNYEAQ. The CDR3 spans 17 residues. J lost 3 bases, V lost 5 bases, and 13 bases had no gene match. This CDR3 reads CASSQGTARGFNQPQHF. The DNA of the CDR3 is TGTGCCAGCAGCCAAGGGACAGCGAGGGGGTTCAATCAGCCCCAGCATTTT.

Comments on this clonotype: A much larger clonotype is one base distant, so this may be a read error. The genes are TRBV6-5 and TRBJ1-1; weak D call: TRBD1 (5 bases). The CDR3 contains 14 residues. The V gene's germline CDR1 is MNHEY and CDR2 SVGAGI. Trimming took 7 bases from V and 0 from J, leaving 12 bases between them. The CDR3 DNA is TGTGCCAGCATCAGACGGGGGTTGAACACTGAAGCTTTCTTT. Its protein product is CASIRRGLNTEAFF.

The rearrangement joins TRBV20-1 to TRBJ2-7; D remains ambiguous. V lost 6 bases and J 6 bases, leaving 9 bases between the germline ends. Germline V gene sequence: CDR1 DFQATT, CDR2 SNEGSKA (reference sequence). The CDR3 has 10 residues. The CDR3 loop is CSAKHSEQYF. The CDR3 DNA follows: TGCAGTGCCAAGCATAGCGAGCAGTACTTC.

The rearrangement links TRBV15 to TRBJ2-3; 8 nucleotides align to TRBD2. J lost 4 bases, V lost 5 bases, and 8 bases had no gene match. The CDR3 consists of 15 residues. Germline V gene sequence: CDR1 LNHNV, CDR2 YYDKDF (reference sequence). DNA of the CDR3: TGTGCCACCAGCGTAGCGGGAATTGCGGCAGATACGCAGTATTTT. It codes for CATSVAGIAADTQYF.

The genes are TRBV5-8 and TRBJ2-5, with D possibly TRBD2 on 5 matching bases. Germline CDR1 reads SGHTS; CDR2 reads YDEGEE. Trimming pared 7 bases from V and 0 bases from J, leaving 22 bases between. The CDR3 sequence is 17 residues long. CDR3 sequence (DNA): TGTGCCAGCGTCCGGGATGGAGTACAGAGGGACCAAGAGACCCAGTACTTC. It is translated as CASVRDGVQRDQETQYF.

The chain employs TRBV9 and TRBJ2-7; TRBD2 aligns across 10 bases. The junction had 10 bases not matched to a gene; V was cut back by 1 base and J by 0 bases. The CDR3 totals 18 residues. Germline-derived CDR1 and CDR2 are SGDLS and YYNGEE. CDR3: CASSVSSGGPKSSYEQYF. The CDR3 region has the DNA TGTGCCAGCAGCGTATCTAGCGGGGGCCCTAAGAGCTCCTACGAGCAGTACTTC. The full variable domain, with the rest looked up from reference TRBV9 and TRBJ2-7, is DSGVTQTPKHLITATGQRVTLRCSPRSGDLSVYWYQQSLDQGLQFLIQYYNGEERAKGNILERFSAQQFPDLHSELNLSSLELGDSALYFCASSVSSGGPKSSYEQYFGPGTRLTVT.

The chain links TRBV7-3 to TRBJ2-7; TRBD1 matches 12 bases. In germline, CDR1 is SGHTA, CDR2 FQGTGA. V was pared by 3 bases and J by 4 bases, with 7 bases of the junction left unmatched. This CDR3 region has 16 residues. CDR3 in amino acids: CASSFPGTGGLYEQYF. CDR3 coding DNA: TGTGCCAGCAGCTTCCCCGGGACAGGGGGCTTGTACGAGCAGTACTTC.

This clonotype was observed a handful of times. V usage is TRBV20-1 and J usage is TRBJ2-6; the D gene is possibly TRBD2 (7 bases). V shed 4 bases and J shed 4 bases, with 20 bases lying between them. This CDR3 has 17 amino acids. CDR1 is DFQATT, CDR2 SNEGSKA, per germline (reference sequence). The CDR3 sequence is CSAISGGALSGANVLTF. In nucleotides, the CDR3 is TGCAGTGCTATAAGTGGGGGGGCATTATCCGGGGCCAACGTCCTGACTTTC.

This clonotype occurred a few times. The V call is TRBV29-1, the J call TRBJ1-2; D is undetermined. Trimming pared 4 bases from V and 3 bases from J, leaving 3 bases between. There are 10 residues in the CDR3. The V gene's germline CDR1 is SQVTM and CDR2 ANQGSEA. This CDR3 is CSVADYGYTF. CDR3 DNA sequence: TGCAGCGTTGCCGACTATGGCTACACCTTC.

The chain uses TRBV29-1 and TRBJ1-1, with D possibly being TRBD1 (6 bases). Looked up from germline, CDR1 is SQVTM and CDR2 is ANQGSEA. V lost 6 bases and J lost 2, with 13 bases in between. The CDR3 contains 13 residues. CDR3 sequence: CSVDRDTNTEAFF. CDR3 bases: TGCAGCGTCGACCGGGACACAAACACTGAAGCTTTCTTT.

Notes on this clonotype: At one end the junction does not follow the germline gene, possibly because of a read error. The V and J genes are TRBV7-3 and TRBJ2-2, with 8 bases identical to TRBD1. This CDR3 is 14 amino acids long. The germline gives CDR1 SGHTA, CDR2 FQGTGA. In DNA form, the CDR3 reads TGTGCCAGCAGTTTAAGGACAGGGACCGGGGAGCTGTTTTTT. This encodes CASSLRTGTGELFF.

In nucleotides, the CDR3 is TGTGCCAGCAGCAAGAGAGGGGTATACAATGAGCAGTTCTTC. The encoded protein is CASSKRGVYNEQFF. This chain connects TRBV7-9 to TRBJ2-1; D might be TRBD1 or TRBD2, each matching 5 bases. V lost 5 bases, J lost 4 bases, and 12 bases lay in between. The CDR3 extends over 14 amino acids. In germline, CDR1 is SEHNR, CDR2 FQNEAQ (reference sequence).

There are many counts of this clonotype. This chain connects TRBV19 to TRBJ1-5; 11 positions match TRBD1. The CDR3 loop spans 19 amino acids. Germline lookup yields CDR1 LNHDA and CDR2 SQIVND (reference sequence). The J segment lost 0 bases and the V segment lost 4 bases, leaving 11 bases of the junction unmatched. CDR3 DNA sequence: TGTGCCAGTAGTAACCCGACAGGGGACAGGGGGTATAGCAATCAGCCCCAGCATTTT. Translating gives CASSNPTGDRGYSNQPQHF.

This chain connects TRBV7-8 to TRBJ2-7; the D call may be TRBD1 or TRBD2 (5 bases each). Trimming shortened V by 1 base and J by 2 bases, and 15 bases separated the two germline ends. This CDR3 spans 16 amino acids. Per germline, CDR1 SGHVS and CDR2 FQNEAQ. The CDR3 bases are TGTGCCAGCAGCTTAGAGTTGGGACGGAATGCCTACGAGCAGTACTTC. Translated, it gives CASSLELGRNAYEQYF.

The J gene is TRBJ1-1, the V gene TRBV20-1; no firm D call. The V gene's germline CDR1 is DFQATT and CDR2 SNEGSKA (reference sequence). Deletions cut 0 bases from V and 4 bases from J, with 18 bases between. The CDR3 runs 16 residues. CDR3 sequence reads: CSARDDPDGWSTEAFF. The CDR3 nucleotides read TGCAGTGCTAGAGATGATCCGGACGGGTGGAGCACTGAAGCTTTCTTT.

For this clonotype: The junction does not match germline at one end; this may be a read error. The genes are TRBV10-3 and TRBJ1-1; no clear D. CDR3 length: 10 residues. Per the germline V gene, CDR1 is ENHRY and CDR2 is SYGVKD. The CDR3 loop is CASSKLEAFF. As DNA, the CDR3 is TGTGCCAGCAGTAAGCTAGAAGCTTTCTTT.

This clonotype occurred many times. This chain connects TRBV5-1 to TRBJ1-1; D is unresolved. The germline gives CDR1 SGHRS, CDR2 YFSETQ. The CDR3 length is 13 residues. Trimming shortened V by 3 bases and J by 3 bases, and 9 bases separated the two germline ends. CDR3 loop: CASSSNVDTEAFF. CDR3 in DNA: TGCGCCAGCAGCTCGAATGTGGACACTGAAGCTTTCTTT.

The chain recombines TRBV10-3 with TRBJ2-3, with 9 bases lining up with TRBD2. Germline CDR1 and CDR2: ENHRY and SYGVKD. J lost 3 bases, V lost 2 bases, and 6 bases had no gene match. CDR3 length: 16 amino acids. CDR3 in amino acids: CAISEGAGGGTDTQYF. The CDR3 DNA is TGTGCCATCAGTGAGGGAGCGGGAGGTGGAACAGATACGCAGTATTTT.

Worth noting for this clonotype: The junction differs from germline at one of its ends, possibly a read error. The chain employs TRBV5-1 and TRBJ1-6; D might be TRBD1 (5 bases). The CDR3 has 15 residues. Germline V lookup: CDR1 SGHRS, CDR2 YFSETQ. CDR3 protein: CASSVEGMYNSPPHF. The CDR3 coding sequence is TGTGCCAGCAGCGTAGAGGGGATGTATAATTCACCTCCCCACTTT.